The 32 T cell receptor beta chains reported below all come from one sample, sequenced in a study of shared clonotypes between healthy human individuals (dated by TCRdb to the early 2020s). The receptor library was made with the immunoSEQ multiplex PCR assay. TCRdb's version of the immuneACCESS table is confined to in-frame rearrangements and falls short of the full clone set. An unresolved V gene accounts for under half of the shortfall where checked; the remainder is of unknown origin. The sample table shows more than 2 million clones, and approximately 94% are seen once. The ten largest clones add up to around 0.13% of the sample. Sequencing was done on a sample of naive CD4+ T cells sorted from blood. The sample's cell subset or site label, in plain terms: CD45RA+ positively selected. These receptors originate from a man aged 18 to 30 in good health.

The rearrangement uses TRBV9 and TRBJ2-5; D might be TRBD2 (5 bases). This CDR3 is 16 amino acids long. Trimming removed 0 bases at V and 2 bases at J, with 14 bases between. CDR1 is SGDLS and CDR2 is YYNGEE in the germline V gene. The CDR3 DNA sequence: TGTGCCAGCAGCGTAGGAGAAGCGGCCCCACAAGAGACCCAGTACTTC. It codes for CASSVGEAAPQETQYF.

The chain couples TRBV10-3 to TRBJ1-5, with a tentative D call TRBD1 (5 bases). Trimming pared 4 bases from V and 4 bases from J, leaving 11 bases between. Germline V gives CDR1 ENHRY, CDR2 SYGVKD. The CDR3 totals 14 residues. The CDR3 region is CAISATEYNQPQHF. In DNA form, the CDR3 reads TGTGCCATCAGTGCGACAGAATATAATCAGCCCCAGCATTTT.

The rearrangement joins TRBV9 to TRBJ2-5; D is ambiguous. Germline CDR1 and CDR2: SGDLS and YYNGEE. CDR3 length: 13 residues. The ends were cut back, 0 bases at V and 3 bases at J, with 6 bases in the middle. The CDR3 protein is CASSVGPEETQYF. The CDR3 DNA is TGTGCCAGCAGCGTAGGACCAGAAGAGACCCAGTACTTC.

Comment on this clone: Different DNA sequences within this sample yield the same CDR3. The CDR3 reads CASSFPGNTIYF. The CDR3 coding sequence is TGTGCCAGCAGCTTTCCTGGAAACACCATATATTTT. This chain uses TRBV7-8 with TRBJ1-3, with unresolved D. Germline values: CDR1 SGHVS, CDR2 FQNEAQ. CDR3 size: 12 residues. Trimming stripped 3 bases from V and 2 bases from J, with 2 bases between.

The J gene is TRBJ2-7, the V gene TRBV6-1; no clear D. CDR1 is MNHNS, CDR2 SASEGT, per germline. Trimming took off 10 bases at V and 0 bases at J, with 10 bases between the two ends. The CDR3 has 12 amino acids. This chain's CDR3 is CATTPVSYEQYF. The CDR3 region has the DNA TGTGCCACCACGCCAGTCTCCTACGAGCAGTACTTC.

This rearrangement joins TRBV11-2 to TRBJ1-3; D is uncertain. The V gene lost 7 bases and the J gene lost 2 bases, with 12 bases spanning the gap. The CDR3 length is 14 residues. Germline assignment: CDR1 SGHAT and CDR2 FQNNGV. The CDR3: CASTPGGTGNTIYF. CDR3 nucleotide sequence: TGTGCCAGCACCCCGGGAGGAACTGGAAACACCATATATTTT.

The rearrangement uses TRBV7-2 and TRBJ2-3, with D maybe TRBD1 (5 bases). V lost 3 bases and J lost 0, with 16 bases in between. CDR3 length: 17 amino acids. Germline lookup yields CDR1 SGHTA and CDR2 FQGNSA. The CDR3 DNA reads TGTGCCAGCAGCTTGGACCCTGGGGCGGCTAGCACAGATACGCAGTATTTT. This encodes CASSLDPGAASTDTQYF.

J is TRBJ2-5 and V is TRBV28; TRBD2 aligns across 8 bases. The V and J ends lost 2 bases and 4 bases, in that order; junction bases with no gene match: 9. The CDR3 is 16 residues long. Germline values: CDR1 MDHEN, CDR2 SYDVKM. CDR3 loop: CASSLGGLAGVETQYF. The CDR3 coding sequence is TGTGCCAGCAGTTTAGGAGGGCTAGCGGGCGTAGAGACCCAGTACTTC.

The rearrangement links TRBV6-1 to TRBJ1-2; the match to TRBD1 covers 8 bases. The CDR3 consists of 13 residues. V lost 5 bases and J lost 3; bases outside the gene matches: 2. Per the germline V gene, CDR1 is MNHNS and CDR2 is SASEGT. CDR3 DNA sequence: TGTGCCAGCAGTCCGACAGGGGACTATGGCTACACCTTC. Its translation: CASSPTGDYGYTF.

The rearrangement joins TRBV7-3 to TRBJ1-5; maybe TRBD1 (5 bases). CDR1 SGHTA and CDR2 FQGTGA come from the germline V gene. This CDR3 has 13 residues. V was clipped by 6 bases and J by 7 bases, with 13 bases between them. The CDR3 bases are TGTGCCAGCAGGGGACCGTCAGGACAGCCCCAGCATTTT. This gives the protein CASRGPSGQPQHF.

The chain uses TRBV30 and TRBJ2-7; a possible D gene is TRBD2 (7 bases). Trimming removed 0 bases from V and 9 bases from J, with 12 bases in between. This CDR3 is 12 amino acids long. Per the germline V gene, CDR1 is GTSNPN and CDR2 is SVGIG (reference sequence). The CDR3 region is CAWSVPGGGQYF. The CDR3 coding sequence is TGTGCCTGGAGTGTACCGGGGGGCGGGCAGTACTTC.

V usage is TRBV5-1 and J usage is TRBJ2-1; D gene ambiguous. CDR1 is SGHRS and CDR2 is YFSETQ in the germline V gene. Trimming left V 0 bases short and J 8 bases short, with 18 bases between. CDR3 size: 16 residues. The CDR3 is CASSLEVDDWPDEQFF. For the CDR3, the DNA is TGCGCCAGCAGCTTGGAGGTGGACGATTGGCCGGATGAGCAGTTCTTC.

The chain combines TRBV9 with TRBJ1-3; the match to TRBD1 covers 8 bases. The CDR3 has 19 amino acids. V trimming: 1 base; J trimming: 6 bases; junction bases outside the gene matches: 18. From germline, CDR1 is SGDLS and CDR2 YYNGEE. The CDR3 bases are TGTGCCAGCAGCGTATCGCCTTGGAGGACAGGGCTTCGGGAAAACACCATATATTTT. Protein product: CASSVSPWRTGLRENTIYF.

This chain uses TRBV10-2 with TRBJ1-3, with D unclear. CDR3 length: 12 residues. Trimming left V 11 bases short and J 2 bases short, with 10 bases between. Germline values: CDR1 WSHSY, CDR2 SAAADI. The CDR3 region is CASSGPGNTIYF. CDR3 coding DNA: TGCGCCTCCTCAGGCCCTGGAAACACCATATATTTT.

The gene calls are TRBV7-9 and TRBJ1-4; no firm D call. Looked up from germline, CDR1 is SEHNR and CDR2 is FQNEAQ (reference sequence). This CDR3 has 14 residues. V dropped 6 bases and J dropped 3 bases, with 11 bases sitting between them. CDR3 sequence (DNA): TGTGCCAGCAGTGAGGTCAGAGCTAATGAAAAACTGTTTTTT. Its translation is CASSEVRANEKLFF.

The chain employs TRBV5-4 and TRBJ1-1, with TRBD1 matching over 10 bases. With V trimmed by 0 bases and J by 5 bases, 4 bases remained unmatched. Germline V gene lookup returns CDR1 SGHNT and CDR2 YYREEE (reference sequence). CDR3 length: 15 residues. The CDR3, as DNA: TGTGCCAGCAGCTTGGATGGGACAGGGGTAACTGAAGCTTTCTTT. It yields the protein CASSLDGTGVTEAFF.

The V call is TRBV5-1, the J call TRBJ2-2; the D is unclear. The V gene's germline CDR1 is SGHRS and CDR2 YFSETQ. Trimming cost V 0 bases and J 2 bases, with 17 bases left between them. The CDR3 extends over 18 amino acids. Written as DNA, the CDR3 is TGCGCCAGCAGCTTGGTCAGCGCCCAGTATCCTAACACCGGGGAGCTGTTTTTT. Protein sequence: CASSLVSAQYPNTGELFF.

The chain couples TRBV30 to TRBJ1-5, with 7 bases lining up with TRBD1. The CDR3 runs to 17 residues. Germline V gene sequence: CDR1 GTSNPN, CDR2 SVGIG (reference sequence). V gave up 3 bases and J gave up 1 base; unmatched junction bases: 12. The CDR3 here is CAWSYGVGGWSNQPQHF. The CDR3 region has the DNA TGTGCCTGGAGCTATGGTGTAGGGGGCTGGAGCAATCAGCCCCAGCATTTT.

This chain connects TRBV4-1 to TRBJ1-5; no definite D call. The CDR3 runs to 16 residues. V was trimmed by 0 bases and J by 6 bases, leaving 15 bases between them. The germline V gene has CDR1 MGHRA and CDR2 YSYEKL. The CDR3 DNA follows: TGCGCCAGCAGCCAAGAACCGGGGTTGGGTCTTCAGCCCCAGCATTTT. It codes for CASSQEPGLGLQPQHF.

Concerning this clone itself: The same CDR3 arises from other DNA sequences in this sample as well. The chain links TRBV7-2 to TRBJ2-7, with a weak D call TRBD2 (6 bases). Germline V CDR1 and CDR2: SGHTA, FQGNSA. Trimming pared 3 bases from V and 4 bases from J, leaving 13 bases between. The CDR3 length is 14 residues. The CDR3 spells CASSFGTGGYEQYF. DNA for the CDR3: TGTGCCAGCAGCTTTGGAACCGGGGGATACGAGCAGTACTTC. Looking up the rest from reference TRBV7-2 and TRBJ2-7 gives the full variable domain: GAGVSQSPSNKVTEKGKDVELRCDPISGHTALYWYRQSLGQGLEFLIYFQGNSAPDKSGLPSDRFSAERTGGSVSTLTIQRTQQEDSAVYLCASSFGTGGYEQYFGPGTRLTVT.

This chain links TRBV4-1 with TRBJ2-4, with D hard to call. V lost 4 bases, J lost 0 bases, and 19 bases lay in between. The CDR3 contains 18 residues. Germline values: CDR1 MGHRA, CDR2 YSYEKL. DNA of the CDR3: TGCGCCAGCAGCCCCATTGGCACCACACCTCGAGCCAAAAACATTCAGTACTTC. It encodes CASSPIGTTPRAKNIQYF.

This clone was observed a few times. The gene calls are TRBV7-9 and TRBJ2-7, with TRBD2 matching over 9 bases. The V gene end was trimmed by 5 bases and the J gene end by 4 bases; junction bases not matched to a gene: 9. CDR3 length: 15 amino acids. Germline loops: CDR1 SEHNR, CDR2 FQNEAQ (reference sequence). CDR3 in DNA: TGTGCCAGCAGCGGTAGCGGGAGCAAAGGGTACGAGCAGTACTTC. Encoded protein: CASSGSGSKGYEQYF.

The CDR3 DNA reads as TGTGCTAGTGGCCCGGGACAGGGAAGCAATCAGCCCCAGCATTTT. As protein: CASGPGQGSNQPQHF. The chain recombines TRBV12-5 with TRBJ1-5; 9 bases map to TRBD1. The CDR3 is 15 residues long. CDR1 LGHNT and CDR2 FRNRAP come from the germline V gene. J was trimmed by 1 base and V by 6 bases; bases with no gene match: 4.

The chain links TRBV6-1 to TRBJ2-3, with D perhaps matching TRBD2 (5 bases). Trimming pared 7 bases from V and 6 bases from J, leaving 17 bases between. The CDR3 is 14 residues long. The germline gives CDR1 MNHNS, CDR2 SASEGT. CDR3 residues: CASKRVRDWDTQYF. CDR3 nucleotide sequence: TGTGCCAGCAAGAGGGTCCGAGACTGGGATACGCAGTATTTT.

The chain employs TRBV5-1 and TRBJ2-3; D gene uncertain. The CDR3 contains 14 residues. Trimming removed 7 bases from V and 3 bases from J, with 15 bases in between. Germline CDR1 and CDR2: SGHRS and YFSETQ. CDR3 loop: CASLPGQATDTQYF. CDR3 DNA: TGCGCCAGCCTTCCTGGCCAGGCGACAGATACGCAGTATTTT.

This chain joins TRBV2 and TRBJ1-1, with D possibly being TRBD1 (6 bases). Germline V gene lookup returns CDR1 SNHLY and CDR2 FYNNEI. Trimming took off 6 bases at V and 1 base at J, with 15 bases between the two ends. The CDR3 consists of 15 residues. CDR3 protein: CASRTTGFGNTEAFF. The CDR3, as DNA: TGTGCCAGCAGAACCACAGGGTTTGGGAACACTGAAGCTTTCTTT.

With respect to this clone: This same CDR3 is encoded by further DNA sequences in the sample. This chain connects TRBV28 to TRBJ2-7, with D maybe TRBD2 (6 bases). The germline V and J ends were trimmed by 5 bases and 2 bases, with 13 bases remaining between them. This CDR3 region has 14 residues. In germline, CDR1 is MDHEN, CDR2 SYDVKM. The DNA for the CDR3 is TGTGCCAGCAGTGGCGGGGACCGAGCCTACGAGCAGTACTTC. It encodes CASSGGDRAYEQYF.

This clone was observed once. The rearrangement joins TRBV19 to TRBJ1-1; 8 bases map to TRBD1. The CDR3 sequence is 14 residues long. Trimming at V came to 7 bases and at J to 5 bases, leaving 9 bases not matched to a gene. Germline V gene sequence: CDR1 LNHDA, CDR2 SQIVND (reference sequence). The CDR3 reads CASNKQGVGTEAFF. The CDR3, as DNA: TGTGCCAGTAACAAACAGGGGGTAGGAACTGAAGCTTTCTTT.

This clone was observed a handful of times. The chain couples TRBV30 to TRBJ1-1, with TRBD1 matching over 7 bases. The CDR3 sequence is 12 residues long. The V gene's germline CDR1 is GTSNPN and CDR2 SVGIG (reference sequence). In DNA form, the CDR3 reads TGTGCGAAGGACAGGCAGAACACTGAAGCTTTCTTT. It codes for CAKDRQNTEAFF.

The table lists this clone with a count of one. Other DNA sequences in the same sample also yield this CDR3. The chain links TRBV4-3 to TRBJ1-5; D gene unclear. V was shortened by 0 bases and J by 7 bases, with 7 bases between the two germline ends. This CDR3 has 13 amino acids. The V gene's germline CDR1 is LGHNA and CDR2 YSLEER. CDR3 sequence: CASSQESAQPQHF. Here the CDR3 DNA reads TGCGCCAGCAGCCAAGAGTCGGCACAGCCCCAGCATTTT.

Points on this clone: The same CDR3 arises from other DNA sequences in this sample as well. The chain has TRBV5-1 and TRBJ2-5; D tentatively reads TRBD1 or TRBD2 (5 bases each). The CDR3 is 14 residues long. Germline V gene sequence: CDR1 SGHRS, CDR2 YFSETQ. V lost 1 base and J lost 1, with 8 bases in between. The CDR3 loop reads CASSLNGGQETQYF. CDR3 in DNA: TGCGCCAGCAGCTTGAATGGGGGCCAAGAGACCCAGTACTTC.

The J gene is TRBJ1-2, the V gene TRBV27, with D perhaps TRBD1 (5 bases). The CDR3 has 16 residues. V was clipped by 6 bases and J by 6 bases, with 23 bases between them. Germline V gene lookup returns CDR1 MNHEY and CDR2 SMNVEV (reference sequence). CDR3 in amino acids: CASSPRFGGTRDGYTF. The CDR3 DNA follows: TGTGCCAGCAGCCCTAGGTTTGGGGGGACGCGGGATGGCTACACCTTC.